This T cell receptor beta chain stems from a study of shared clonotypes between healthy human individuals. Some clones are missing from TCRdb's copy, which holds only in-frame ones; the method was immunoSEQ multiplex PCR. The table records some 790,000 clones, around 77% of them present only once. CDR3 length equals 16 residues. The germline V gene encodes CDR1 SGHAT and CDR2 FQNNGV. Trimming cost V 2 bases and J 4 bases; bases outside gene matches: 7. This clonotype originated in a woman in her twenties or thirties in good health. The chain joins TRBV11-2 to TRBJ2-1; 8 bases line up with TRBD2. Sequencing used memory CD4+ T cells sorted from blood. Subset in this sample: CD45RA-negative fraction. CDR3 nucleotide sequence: TGTGCCAGCAGCTTATCCGGGAGGGGGTCTTACAATGAGCAGTTCTTC. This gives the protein CASSLSGRGSYNEQFF.